Below, 27 T cell receptor beta chains from the same sample are listed, as sequenced in a study of T cell changes during pregnancy in multiple sclerosis. Clones were read by immunoSEQ multiplex PCR, and TCRdb kept only the in-frame ones, dropping some. The sample consists of about 41,000 clones, roughly 87% of them appearing once. The material sequenced was CD4+ T cells from peripheral blood mononuclear cells, taken in the first trimester of pregnancy. The receptors here all came from a female donor with multiple sclerosis, enrolled in a pregnancy study.

J is TRBJ1-1 and V is TRBV30; D remains unclear. Germline V gene data show CDR1 as GTSNPN and CDR2 as SVGIG (reference sequence). This CDR3 comprises 13 residues. V lost 8 bases, J lost 7 bases, and 20 bases lay in between. CDR3 residues: CASQTFVVDEAFF. The CDR3 coding sequence is TGTGCCAGCCAGACTTTCGTGGTGGATGAAGCTTTCTTT.

This clone appeared a single time. The chain joins TRBV5-6 to TRBJ1-4; 8 bases fit TRBD1. Germline CDR1 and CDR2: SGHDT and YYEEEE. This CDR3 has 13 amino acids. Trimming cost V 4 bases and J 7 bases; bases outside gene matches: 3. CDR3 loop: CASSPTGAEKLFF. The DNA for the CDR3 is TGTGCCAGCAGCCCGACAGGGGCTGAAAAACTGTTTTTT.

This chain links TRBV5-1 with TRBJ2-7; TRBD2 is a possible D gene (6 bases). In germline, CDR1 is SGHRS, CDR2 YFSETQ. V was trimmed by 4 bases and J by 4 bases, leaving 15 bases between them. This CDR3 has 14 residues. DNA for the CDR3: TGCGCCAGCAGCCCAACCGACGGGGGTTACGAGCAGTACTTC. As protein: CASSPTDGGYEQYF.

This chain joins TRBV19 and TRBJ2-3, with TRBD2 matching over 8 bases. This CDR3 contains 13 residues. Germline values: CDR1 LNHDA, CDR2 SQIVND (reference sequence). CDR3 coding DNA: TGTGCTTCCGGCGGGAGGAGCACAGATACGCAGTATTTT. Protein: CASGGRSTDTQYF. Using reference TRBV19 and TRBJ2-3 for the parts outside the CDR3, the full variable domain is DGGITQSPKYLFRKEGQNVTLSCEQNLNHDAMYWYRQDPGQGLRLIYYSQIVNDFQKGDIAEGYSVSREKKESFPLTVTSAQKNPTAFYLCASGGRSTDTQYFGPGTRLTVL.

V and J are TRBV6-5 and TRBJ2-7; 9 positions match TRBD1. V lost 1 base and J lost 6; bases outside the gene matches: 4. This CDR3 region has 14 residues. Germline lookup yields CDR1 MNHEY and CDR2 SVGAGI. The CDR3 DNA reads as TGTGCCAGCAGTTACTGGGACAGGGCTGGCGAGCAGTACTTC. Protein sequence: CASSYWDRAGEQYF.

In this sample, this clone turned up once. This chain uses TRBV5-5 with TRBJ2-1, with 8 bases matching TRBD2. CDR3 length equals 15 residues. Germline loops: CDR1 SGHKS, CDR2 YYEKEE (reference sequence). With V trimmed by 0 bases and J by 10 bases, 9 bases remained unmatched. The CDR3 DNA reads as TGTGCCAGCAGCTTGGATTTAGCGGGATTGGGGGAGCAGTTCTTC. This encodes CASSLDLAGLGEQFF.

The chain links TRBV27 to TRBJ2-3; 8 positions agree with TRBD2. The CDR3 extends over 15 amino acids. With V trimmed by 5 bases and J by 3 bases, 7 bases remained unmatched. CDR1 is MNHEY, CDR2 SMNVEV, per germline (reference sequence). CDR3 loop: CASSTGTRGTDTQYF. For the CDR3, the DNA is TGTGCCAGCAGTACTGGGACTAGGGGAACAGATACGCAGTATTTT.

The rearrangement links TRBV20-1 to TRBJ2-7; 7 nucleotides align to TRBD1. The CDR3 totals 11 residues. The germline V gene encodes CDR1 DFQATT and CDR2 SNEGSKA (reference sequence). J lost 2 bases, V lost 5 bases, and 0 bases had no gene match. The CDR3 nucleotides are TGCAGTGCTGGGACAGCCTACGAGCAGTACTTC. This sequence encodes CSAGTAYEQYF.

In DNA, the CDR3 is TGTGCCACCAGAGGAACCGGGACAGTCTACGAGCAGTACTTC. Protein product: CATRGTGTVYEQYF. The rearrangement links TRBV7-9 to TRBJ2-7; 7 positions match TRBD1. J lost 3 bases, V lost 10 bases, and 12 bases had no gene match. This CDR3 has 14 amino acids. Germline V gene lookup returns CDR1 SEHNR and CDR2 FQNEAQ (reference sequence).

The chain is built from TRBV18 and TRBJ2-1, with D perhaps matching TRBD2 (6 bases). Deletions cut 3 bases from V and 3 bases from J, with 18 bases between. Germline V gene data show CDR1 as KGHSH and CDR2 as LQKENI. The CDR3 spans 17 residues. The CDR3 sequence: CASSPQKGGRIYNEQFF. The CDR3 DNA follows: TGTGCCAGCTCACCTCAGAAGGGTGGGAGGATCTACAATGAGCAGTTCTTC.

V and J are TRBV28 and TRBJ2-5; tentative D call: TRBD2 (5 bases). CDR3 length: 14 residues. Between the trimmed V and J ends, which lost 3 bases and 5 bases, there was a span of 13 bases. Germline lookup yields CDR1 MDHEN and CDR2 SYDVKM. CDR3 amino acids: CASSFRASTETQYF. The CDR3 DNA reads TGTGCCAGCAGTTTCCGGGCTAGCACTGAGACCCAGTACTTC.

Only a few counts were recorded for this clone. This rearrangement joins TRBV18 to TRBJ1-5, with TRBD1 matching 9 bases. The CDR3 totals 17 residues. J gave up 3 bases and V 3 bases, and 9 bases lay outside the gene matches. Germline CDR1 and CDR2: KGHSH and LQKENI. The CDR3 nucleotides read TGTGCCAGCTCACCTGTAATGACAGGGGGTTTCAATCAGCCCCAGCATTTT. Its translation is CASSPVMTGGFNQPQHF.

This clone was detected a few times. The CDR3 protein is CAGDRWTGGNTEAFF. In nucleotides, the CDR3 is TGTGCCGGTGATCGGTGGACAGGGGGCAACACTGAAGCTTTCTTT. The chain combines TRBV30 with TRBJ1-1; 11 nucleotides align to TRBD1. CDR3 length: 15 residues. Germline loops: CDR1 GTSNPN, CDR2 SVGIG (reference sequence). V was clipped by 8 bases and J by 2 bases; unmatched bases: 10.

The V gene is TRBV7-2, the J gene TRBJ1-2; TRBD1 might be the D (6 bases). This CDR3 region has 14 residues. Germline V gene data show CDR1 as SGHTA and CDR2 as FQGNSA. With 0 bases removed from V and 7 bases from J, the gap between germline ends came to 12 bases. The CDR3 loop reads CASSLARTVSGYTF. CDR3 nucleotide sequence: TGTGCCAGCAGCTTAGCCCGGACAGTATCTGGCTACACCTTC.

The chain couples TRBV5-1 to TRBJ2-5, with 10 bases identical to TRBD2. V lost 2 bases and J lost 5; bases outside the gene matches: 6. The CDR3 has 15 residues. Germline CDR1 is SGHRS and CDR2 is YFSETQ. The CDR3 spells CASSLIAGGRETQYF. CDR3 bases: TGCGCCAGCAGCTTAATAGCGGGAGGAAGGGAGACCCAGTACTTC.

The chain links TRBV2 to TRBJ2-5; D is possibly TRBD2 (6 bases). The CDR3 covers 16 residues. In germline, CDR1 is SNHLY, CDR2 FYNNEI. V lost 2 bases and J lost 2, with 15 bases in between. In nucleotides, the CDR3 is TGTGCCAGCAGTGAATTGGGGGGTCCTACACAAGAGACCCAGTACTTC. Amino acid sequence: CASSELGGPTQETQYF.

V and J are TRBV9 and TRBJ1-1, with a weak D call TRBD1 (5 bases). The CDR3 covers 14 residues. With 3 bases removed from V and 5 bases from J, the gap between germline ends came to 14 bases. Germline CDR1 is SGDLS and CDR2 is YYNGEE. The CDR3 loop is CASSEGAFGTEAFF. CDR3 coding DNA: TGTGCCAGCAGCGAAGGGGCTTTCGGGACTGAAGCTTTCTTT.

The chain combines TRBV11-2 with TRBJ2-7; D unclear. This CDR3 is built from 11 residues. Trimming pared 3 bases from V and 4 bases from J, leaving 4 bases between. Germline CDR1 and CDR2: SGHAT and FQNNGV. The CDR3 reads CASSFLYEQYF. The CDR3 coding sequence is TGTGCCAGCAGCTTTCTATACGAGCAGTACTTC.

The chain joins TRBV29-1 to TRBJ1-1; D uncertain. The CDR3 is made up of 12 amino acids. CDR1 is SQVTM, CDR2 ANQGSEA, per germline. Between the trimmed V and J ends, which lost 3 bases and 2 bases, there was a span of 7 bases. CDR3 in DNA: TGCAGCGTTGAGAGATCTAACACTGAAGCTTTCTTT. Protein: CSVERSNTEAFF.

The chain is built from TRBV11-2 and TRBJ2-1; the D gene is possibly TRBD2 (6 bases). Trimming left V 6 bases short and J 5 bases short, with 17 bases between. CDR1 and CDR2 from the germline V gene are SGHAT and FQNNGV. This CDR3 contains 15 residues. The CDR3: CASRSQAGLDNEQFF. The CDR3 coding sequence is TGTGCCAGCAGGTCCCAAGCGGGCCTAGACAATGAGCAGTTCTTC.

Notes on this clone: One junction end does not reproduce the germline sequence, and a read error may be involved. The rearrangement joins TRBV13 to TRBJ2-3; 9 bases agree with TRBD2. This CDR3 has 16 residues. From germline, CDR1 is PRHDT and CDR2 FYEKMQ (reference sequence). CDR3 in amino acids: CASSLGSSGVTNTQYF. The CDR3 region has the DNA TGTGCCAGCAGCTTAGGCTCTAGCGGGGTCACAAATACGCAGTATTTT.

The rearrangement links TRBV7-2 to TRBJ1-2; D remains ambiguous. The V gene's germline CDR1 is SGHTA and CDR2 FQGNSA. V was clipped by 1 base and J by 8 bases, with 20 bases between them. The length of the CDR3 is 16 residues. The CDR3 is CASSLGPSLDRGGYTF. CDR3 nucleotide sequence: TGTGCCAGCAGCTTAGGCCCCTCCCTGGATCGAGGGGGCTACACCTTC.

Here the CDR3 DNA reads TGTGCCAGCAGCGTGGGGGCCGGACGATTCGCGCAGTACTTC. Encoded protein: CASSVGAGRFAQYF. The chain couples TRBV7-2 to TRBJ2-7; weak D call: TRBD1 (6 bases). The V and J ends lost 5 bases and 9 bases respectively, with 20 bases between them. Per germline, CDR1 SGHTA and CDR2 FQGNSA. CDR3 size: 14 residues.

This rearrangement joins TRBV6-5 to TRBJ1-2; 9 bases match TRBD1. V shed 2 bases, J shed 4 bases, and the junction held 5 bases outside the gene matches. Germline V gives CDR1 MNHEY, CDR2 SVGAGI. This CDR3 contains 15 residues. For the CDR3, the DNA is TGTGCCAGCAGTTACCGGGGACAGGGTGCCTATGGCTACACCTTC. As protein: CASSYRGQGAYGYTF.

A note on this clone: The identical CDR3 is also encoded by other nucleotide sequences in the sample. The chain couples TRBV29-1 to TRBJ2-3; the D gene is possibly TRBD1 (5 bases). Germline V gene lookup returns CDR1 SQVTM and CDR2 ANQGSEA. The CDR3 has 13 residues. Between the trimmed V and J ends, which lost 1 base and 0 bases, there was a span of 5 bases. The CDR3 sequence is CSVEAGSTDTQYF. For the CDR3, the DNA is TGCAGCGTTGAAGCAGGGAGCACAGATACGCAGTATTTT.

The chain couples TRBV5-4 to TRBJ2-5; perhaps TRBD1 as D (6 bases). V gave up 5 bases and J gave up 5 bases, with 13 bases separating them. Germline V gene data show CDR1 as SGHNT and CDR2 as YYREEE (reference sequence). There are 13 residues in the CDR3. Written as DNA, the CDR3 is TGTGCCAGCAGATTAACAGGGTTGGAGACCCAGTACTTC. Translating it yields CASRLTGLETQYF.

The chain is built from TRBV7-2 and TRBJ2-3, with TRBD1 identical over 9 bases. Germline V CDR1 and CDR2: SGHTA, FQGNSA. After removal of 5 bases from V and 3 bases from J, the junction contained 9 bases not matched to a gene. The CDR3 sequence is 16 residues long. CDR3 sequence reads: CASSGHRDRVTDTQYF. CDR3 bases: TGTGCCAGCAGCGGCCACCGGGACAGGGTTACAGATACGCAGTATTTT.